This TCR beta chain was identified in a study of T cells in Graves' hyperthyroidism and ophthalmopathy (dated by TCRdb to between 2017 and 2020). At the level of the whole study: Peripheral blood samples were taken at initial diagnosis, before any treatment was given. The roughly 100 discovery patients were randomly split 7:3 into training and test sets. According to the paper, TCR Vbeta CDR3 sequencing was carried out on some 140 peripheral blood samples, which came from under 50 ophthalmopathy, about 75 hyperthyroidism and about 17 progressor patients. To identify TCR V-J signatures that set the groups apart, the researchers used a discovery cohort of 95 to 100 patients, made up of 40 to 45 with Graves' ophthalmopathy and some 55 with stable Graves' hyperthyroidism. An independent validation cohort of under 20 hyperthyroidism patients and approximately 17 patients who later progressed to ophthalmopathy tested prospective prediction of ophthalmopathy. Once sampling was done, hyperthyroidism patients were given methimazole at a starting dose of 30 mg daily, whereas ophthalmopathy patients were given high-dose intravenous methylprednisolone. Thyroid tissue and blood T-cell repertoires from more than 5 Graves' hyperthyroidism patients were also compared in the study. Results and caveats for the whole study, not just this receptor: A 13 V-J signature model separated ophthalmopathy from stable hyperthyroidism, with approximately 87% sensitivity and 81% to 83% specificity in cross-validation and 80%/75% in testing. In validation, progression to ophthalmopathy was predicted by the model with about 70% sensitivity and 72.22% specificity, a median of roughly 6 months before onset. No statistical method was used to set the sample size in advance, and investigators knew the group allocation. Blood samples also contained most of the expanded thyroid clonotypes (frequency above 0.001), which suggests that blood repertoires may reflect thyroid immune responses.

Amplification of TCR beta CDR3 regions was carried out from RNA transcripts. For the first round of RT-PCR on the TCR CDR3, the HTBI primer set was used together with the Qiagen OneStep RT-PCR kit. A second multiplex PCR round built the libraries, followed by size selection and purification. Paired-end sequencing of the libraries was performed with 100 bp reads on an Illumina HiSeq2000. Per the source publication's procedure: SOAPnuke was used to process the raw data, with reads discarded if the reads contained adapters or uncalled bases, had a mean Phred below 15, or lacked an exact constant-primer or identifier match. High-quality paired reads were merged with COPE v1.2.5, and unique nucleotide sequences were defined as clonotypes. Clonotypes were aligned to IMGT TRBV, TRBD and TRBJ reference segments using MiTCR v1.1. The analysis was restricted to V-J combinations with a frequency above 0.0001, which together covered approximately 99% of the repertoires. A TCS score was defined as the ratio of F50 (clonal expansion) to E x V (chaos), with BLOSUM62-based TCRdist applied between CDR3 peptides within each V-J. Welch's t-statistics and random forest reduced several hundred V-J features to 13, which were used in a naive Bayes classifier (R e1071). The similarity between thyroid and blood repertoires was quantified using the Morisita-Horn index. TCRdb applied fastp at Q25 and MiXCR to the public reads, then kept only in-frame beta chains. Rows matching on CDR3 protein sequence are summarized as one entry with the most common DNA and genes. The V and J calls were determined by TCRdb, not by the authors. In this sample the table shows 550,000 to 700,000 distinct CDR3 sequences, approximately 14% of which occur a single time. The ten biggest clones cover approximately 4.2% of the sample.

Ophthalmopathy patients had moderately to severely active disease, with a Clinical Activity Score of 3 or more, a NOSPECS grade of 4 or more, and a disease duration of less than 3 months. Any patient with an uncontrolled infection, another autoimmune disease, pregnancy or lactation was excluded. Diagnoses were established on the basis of clinical symptoms, serum thyroxine and TRAb, thyroid ultrasound, and orbital computed tomography. PBMCs were separated from over 9 ml of fresh peripheral blood using Ficoll-Paque density gradient centrifugation. Total RNA was extracted with Trizol reagent, and quality was checked on an Agilent 2100 Bioanalyzer. The cysteine opens and the phenylalanine closes a CDR3 of 14 amino acids. Left in the record is the CDR3 DNA by itself, 42 bases read in frame from the first base. V lost 6 bases and J lost 6 bases; the stretch between them is 18 bases long. From the germline V gene, CDR1 is MNHEY and CDR2 is SVGEGT.

This clonotype appeared many times. What antigen it recognizes has not been identified. The input lacks base qualities; no much larger clone sits a single base away. The source of this sequence is a middle-aged woman with Graves' ophthalmopathy. The rearrangement joined TRBV6-2 or TRBV6-3 to TRBJ2-7; too little of a D gene remains to name it. Sample: blood. The DNA reads as follows: TGTGCCAGCAGGCTAAGTCACAACCCGGGCGAGCAGTACTTC. It encodes CASRLSHNPGEQYF.